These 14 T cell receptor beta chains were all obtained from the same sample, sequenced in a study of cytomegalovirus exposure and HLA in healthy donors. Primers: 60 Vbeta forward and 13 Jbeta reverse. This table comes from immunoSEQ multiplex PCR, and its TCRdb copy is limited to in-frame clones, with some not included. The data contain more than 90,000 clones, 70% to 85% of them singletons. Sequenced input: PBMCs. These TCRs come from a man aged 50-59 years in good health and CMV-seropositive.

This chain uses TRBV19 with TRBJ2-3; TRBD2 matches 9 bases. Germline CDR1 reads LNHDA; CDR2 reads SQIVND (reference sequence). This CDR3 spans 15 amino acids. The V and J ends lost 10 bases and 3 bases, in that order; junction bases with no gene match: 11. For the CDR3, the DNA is TGTGCCACGTACGATTTAGCGGGAGCTACAGATACGCAGTATTTT. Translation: CATYDLAGATDTQYF.

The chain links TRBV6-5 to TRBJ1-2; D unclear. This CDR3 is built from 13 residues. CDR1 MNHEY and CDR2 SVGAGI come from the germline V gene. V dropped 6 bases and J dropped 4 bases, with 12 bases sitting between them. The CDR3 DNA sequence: TGTGCCAGCAGCTCTGGGCCCGTCTATGGCTACACCTTC. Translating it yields CASSSGPVYGYTF.

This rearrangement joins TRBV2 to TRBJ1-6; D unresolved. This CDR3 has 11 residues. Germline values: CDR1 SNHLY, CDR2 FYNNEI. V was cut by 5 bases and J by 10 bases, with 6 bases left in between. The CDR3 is CASSLLSPLHF. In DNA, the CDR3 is TGTGCCAGCAGTTTATTATCACCCCTCCACTTT. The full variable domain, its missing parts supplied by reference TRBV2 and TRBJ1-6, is EPEVTQTPSHQVTQMGQEVILRCVPISNHLYFYWYRQILGQKVEFLVSFYNNEISEKSEIFDDQFSVERPDGSNFTLKIRSTKLEDSAMYFCASSLLSPLHFGNGTRLTVT.

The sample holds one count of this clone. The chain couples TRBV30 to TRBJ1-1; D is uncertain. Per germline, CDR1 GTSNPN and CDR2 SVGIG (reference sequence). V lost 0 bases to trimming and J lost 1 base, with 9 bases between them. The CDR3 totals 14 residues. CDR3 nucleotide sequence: TGTGCCTGGAGTGTGGGCATCCAGAACACTGAAGCTTTCTTT. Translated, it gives CAWSVGIQNTEAFF.

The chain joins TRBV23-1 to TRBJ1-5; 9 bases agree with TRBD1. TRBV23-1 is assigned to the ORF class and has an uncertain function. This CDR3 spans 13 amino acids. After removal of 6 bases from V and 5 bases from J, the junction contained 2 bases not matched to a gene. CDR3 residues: CASSGQGHQPQHF. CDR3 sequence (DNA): TGCGCCAGCAGCGGACAGGGGCATCAGCCCCAGCATTTT.

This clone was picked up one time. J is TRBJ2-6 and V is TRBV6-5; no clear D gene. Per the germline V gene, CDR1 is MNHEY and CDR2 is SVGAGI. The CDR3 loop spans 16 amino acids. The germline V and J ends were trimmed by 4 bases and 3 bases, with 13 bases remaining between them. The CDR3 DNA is TGTGCCAGCAGTTCCCCTGCAGGTGTTGGGGCCAACGTCCTGACTTTC. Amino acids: CASSSPAGVGANVLTF.

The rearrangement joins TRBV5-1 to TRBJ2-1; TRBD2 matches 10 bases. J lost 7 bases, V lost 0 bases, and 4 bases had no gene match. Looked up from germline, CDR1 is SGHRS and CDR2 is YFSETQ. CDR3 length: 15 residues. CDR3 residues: CASSLGSGRENEQFF. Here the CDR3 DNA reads TGCGCCAGCAGCTTGGGGAGCGGGAGGGAAAATGAGCAGTTCTTC.

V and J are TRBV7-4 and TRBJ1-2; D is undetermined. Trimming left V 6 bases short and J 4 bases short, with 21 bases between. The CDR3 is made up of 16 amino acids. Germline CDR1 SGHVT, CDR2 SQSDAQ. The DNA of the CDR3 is TGTGCCAGCAGTCGCCTACCGGGAGGACGATTCTATGGCTACACCTTC. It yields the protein CASSRLPGGRFYGYTF.

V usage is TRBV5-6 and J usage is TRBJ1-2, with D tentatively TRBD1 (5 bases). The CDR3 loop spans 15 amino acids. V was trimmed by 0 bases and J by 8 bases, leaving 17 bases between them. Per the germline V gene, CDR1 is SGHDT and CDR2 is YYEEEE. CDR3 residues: CASSLAAGRVRGYTF. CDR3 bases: TGTGCCAGCAGCTTGGCAGCAGGGAGGGTTAGGGGCTACACCTTC.

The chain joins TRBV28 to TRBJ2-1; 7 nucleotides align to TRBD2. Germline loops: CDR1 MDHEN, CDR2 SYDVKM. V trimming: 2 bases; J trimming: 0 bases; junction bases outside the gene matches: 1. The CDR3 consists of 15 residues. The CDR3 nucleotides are TGTGCCAGCAGTTTACGCGGGAGCTCCTACAATGAGCAGTTCTTC. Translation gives CASSLRGSSYNEQFF.

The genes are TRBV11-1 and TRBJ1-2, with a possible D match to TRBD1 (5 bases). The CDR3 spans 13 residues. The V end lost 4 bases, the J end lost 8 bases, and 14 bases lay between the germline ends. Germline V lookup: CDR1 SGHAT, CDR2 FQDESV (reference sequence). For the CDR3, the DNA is TGTGCCAGCAGCTCACAATCAGGGATCGGCTACACCTTC. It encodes CASSSQSGIGYTF.

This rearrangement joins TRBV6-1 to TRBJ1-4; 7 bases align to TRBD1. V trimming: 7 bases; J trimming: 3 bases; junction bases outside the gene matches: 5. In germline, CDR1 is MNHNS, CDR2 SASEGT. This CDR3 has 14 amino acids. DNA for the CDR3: TGTGCCAGCAAGGGGACAGCTCCTAATGAAAAACTGTTTTTT. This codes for CASKGTAPNEKLFF.

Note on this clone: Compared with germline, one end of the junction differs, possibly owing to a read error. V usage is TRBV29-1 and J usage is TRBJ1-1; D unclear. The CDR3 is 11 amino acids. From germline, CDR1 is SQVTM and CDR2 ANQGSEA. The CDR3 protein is CSVEDIAGYIF. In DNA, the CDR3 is TGCAGCGTTGAAGATATAGCGGGATACATCTTT. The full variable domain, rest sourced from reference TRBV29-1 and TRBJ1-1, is SAVISQKPSRDICQRGTSLTIQCQVDSQVTMMFWYRQQPGQSLTLIATANQGSEATYESGFVIDKFPISRPNLTFSTLTVSNMSPEDSSIYLCSVEDIAGYIFGQGTRLTVV.

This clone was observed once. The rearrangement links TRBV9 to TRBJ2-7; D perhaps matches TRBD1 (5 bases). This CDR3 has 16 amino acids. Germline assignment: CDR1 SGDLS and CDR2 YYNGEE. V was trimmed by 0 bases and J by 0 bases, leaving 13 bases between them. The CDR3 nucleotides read TGTGCCAGCAGCGTAGGTACAGGCCGAACCTCCTACGAGCAGTACTTC. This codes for CASSVGTGRTSYEQYF.